There are many counts of the clone carrying this T cell receptor beta chain. As yet, its antigen is unknown. This record comes from a study of T-cell reconstitution after alpha-beta-depleted transplantation in children. CDR3 length equals 16 residues. Trimming pared 0 bases from V and 15 bases from J, leaving 24 bases between. Germline V gene data show CDR1 as LGHNA and CDR2 as YSLEER. Whole-study results and caveats: Surviving recipient T cells and thymic progenitors underlay high day-60 TCRbeta diversity in some patients. Newly produced T cells mostly provided counts and TCRbeta diversity after one year, as hyperexpanded clones declined. Two months or so post-transplant, alpha-beta T cells reportedly derived from several hundred expanded graft clones.

Preparation of the TCRbeta library involved a method that used unique molecular identifiers. TCRdb processed the PCR reads anew with MiXCR; each CDR3 protein has one entry. The profile shows approximately 500,000 distinct CDR3 sequences, roughly a tenth of them singletons. The chain links TRBV4-3 to TRBJ2-1, with D possibly TRBD2 on 6 matching bases. The sequence came from a child aged 2 to 10 with inherited bone marrow failure, due to receive a stem cell transplant. The starting material was PBMCs, obtained before TCRalphabeta/CD19-depleted stem cell transplant. The CDR3 reads CASSQDRGAGTSHTFF. CDR3 in DNA: TGCGCCAGCAGCCAAGATCGTGGGGCGGGAACGTCCCACACGTTCTTC.